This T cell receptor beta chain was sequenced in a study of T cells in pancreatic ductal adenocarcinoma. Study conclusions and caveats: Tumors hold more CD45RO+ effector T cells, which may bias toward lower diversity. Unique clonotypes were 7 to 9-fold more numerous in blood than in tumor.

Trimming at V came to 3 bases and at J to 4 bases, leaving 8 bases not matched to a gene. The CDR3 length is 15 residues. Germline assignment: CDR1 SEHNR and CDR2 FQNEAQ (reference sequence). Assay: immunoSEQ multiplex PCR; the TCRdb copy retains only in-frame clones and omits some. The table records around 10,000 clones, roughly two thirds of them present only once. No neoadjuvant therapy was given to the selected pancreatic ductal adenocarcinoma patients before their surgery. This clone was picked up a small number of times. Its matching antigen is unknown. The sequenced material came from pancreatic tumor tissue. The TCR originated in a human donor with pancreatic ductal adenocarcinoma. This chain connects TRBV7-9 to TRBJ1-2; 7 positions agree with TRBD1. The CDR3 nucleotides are TGTGCCAGCAGCTTGACCGGGACAGATCCCTATGGCTACACCTTC. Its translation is CASSLTGTDPYGYTF. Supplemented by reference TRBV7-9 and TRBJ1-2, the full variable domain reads DTGVSQNPRHKITKRGQNVTFRCDPISEHNRLYWYRQTLGQGPEFLTYFQNEAQLEKSRLLSDRFSAERPKGSFSTLEIQRTEQGDSAMYLCASSLTGTDPYGYTFGSGTRLTVV.